Each of the 24 T cell receptor beta chains below was sequenced from the same sample in a study of beta chain features in type 1 diabetes. cDNA synthesis used the whole RNA isolate, giving expressed TCRB sequences. Profiled with immunoSEQ multiplex PCR; TCRdb holds only in-frame clones, not every one. Here the sample spans 300,000 or so clones, less than 10% being singletons. Specimen: central memory CD4+ T cells from blood. The receptors originated from a woman between 18 and 29 years old in good health.

This clone has more than one count but fewer than ten. The chain recombines TRBV14 with TRBJ2-6, with D possibly matching TRBD1 (6 bases). The CDR3 has 17 residues. Germline loops: CDR1 SGHDN, CDR2 FVKESK. V was trimmed by 2 bases and J by 0 bases, leaving 11 bases between them. The CDR3 loop is CASSQTGIGSGANVLTF. For the CDR3, the DNA is TGTGCCAGCAGCCAAACAGGGATCGGCTCTGGGGCCAACGTCCTGACTTTC. Full variable domain (outside the CDR3, taken from reference TRBV14 and TRBJ2-6): EAGVTQFPSHSVIEKGQTVTLRCDPISGHDNLYWYRRVMGKEIKFLLHFVKESKQDESGMPNNRFLAERTGGTYSTLKVQPAELEDSGVYFCASSQTGIGSGANVLTFGAGSRLTVL.

The table lists this clone with a few counts. The chain recombines TRBV10-3 with TRBJ2-2; D possibly corresponds to TRBD2 (5 bases). Germline values: CDR1 ENHRY, CDR2 SYGVKD. CDR3 length: 15 amino acids. The V gene lost 7 bases and the J gene lost 0 bases, with 12 bases spanning the gap. CDR3 in amino acids: CAIKGAGSNTGELFF. The CDR3 region has the DNA TGTGCCATCAAAGGTGCGGGCTCGAACACCGGGGAGCTGTTTTTT.

This clone occurred a few times. V gene TRBV15 combines with J gene TRBJ1-2; D not certain. CDR3 size: 13 residues. The V and J ends lost 0 bases and 2 bases respectively, with 4 bases between them. The germline gives CDR1 LNHNV, CDR2 YYDKDF (reference sequence). The CDR3 is CATSREPNYGYTF. The CDR3 DNA follows: TGTGCCACCAGCAGAGAGCCGAACTATGGCTACACCTTC.

This clone has a handful of counts. The V and J genes are TRBV28 and TRBJ2-3; 7 bases are a match to TRBD1. Germline lookup yields CDR1 MDHEN and CDR2 SYDVKM. CDR3 length: 14 amino acids. J gave up 0 bases and V 10 bases, and 7 bases lay outside the gene matches. The CDR3 nucleotides are TGTGCCACCTCTCGACAGGGAAGCACAGATACGCAGTATTTT. Protein: CATSRQGSTDTQYF.

The chain is built from TRBV10-2 and TRBJ2-7; the match to TRBD2 covers 7 bases. Germline trimming cut 6 bases from V and 4 bases from J; bases unmatched to any gene: 6. Germline loops: CDR1 WSHSY, CDR2 SAAADI. The CDR3 consists of 13 residues. This chain's CDR3 is CASSSSGGYEQYF. CDR3 bases: TGCGCCAGCAGCTCTAGCGGAGGGTACGAGCAGTACTTC.

This chain uses TRBV11-2 with TRBJ2-2; D may be TRBD1 (6 bases). The germline CDR1 and CDR2 sequences are SGHAT and FQNNGV. Trimming left V 5 bases short and J 6 bases short, with 13 bases between. The CDR3 is 14 amino acids. The CDR3 is CASSLGASSGELFF. The CDR3 region has the DNA TGTGCCAGCAGCCTGGGGGCCAGCTCCGGGGAGCTGTTTTTT.

The V and J genes are TRBV11-2 and TRBJ2-1; no firm D call. The CDR3 loop spans 12 amino acids. V lost 4 bases to trimming and J lost 5 bases, with 6 bases between them. In germline, CDR1 is SGHAT, CDR2 FQNNGV. The CDR3 is CASSSYNNEQFF. For the CDR3, the DNA is TGTGCCAGCAGCTCTTATAACAATGAGCAGTTCTTC.

This clone showed up just a few times. The rearrangement links TRBV2 to TRBJ2-3; 7 bases match TRBD1. Germline V gene data show CDR1 as SNHLY and CDR2 as FYNNEI. The CDR3 runs 14 residues. The J segment lost 3 bases and the V segment lost 9 bases, leaving 9 bases of the junction unmatched. The CDR3 protein is CASIQGTVTDTQYF. For the CDR3, the DNA is TGTGCCAGTATACAGGGGACGGTAACAGATACGCAGTATTTT.

The J gene is TRBJ1-5, the V gene TRBV6-1, with 10 bases that match TRBD1. The CDR3 is made up of 14 amino acids. The V gene's germline CDR1 is MNHNS and CDR2 SASEGT. With V trimmed by 3 bases and J by 7 bases, 3 bases remained unmatched. CDR3 sequence reads: CASSEGQGQQPQHF. In nucleotides, the CDR3 is TGTGCCAGCAGTGAGGGACAGGGGCAGCAGCCCCAGCATTTT.

This clone was detected a few times. V gene TRBV28 combines with J gene TRBJ2-7; 7 positions agree with TRBD1. Germline V CDR1 and CDR2: MDHEN, SYDVKM. The CDR3 is 14 amino acids. V lost 6 bases to trimming and J lost 2 bases; unmatched junction nucleotides: 7. The CDR3 region has the DNA TGTGCCAGCAGCCAGACAGGGCCTACCTACGAGCAGTACTTC. It codes for CASSQTGPTYEQYF.

This clone was seen a handful of times. This chain uses TRBV4-1 with TRBJ1-5, with 8 bases that match TRBD1. Losses at the gene ends were 5 bases for V and 2 bases for J; bases not matched to a gene: 5. CDR1 is MGHRA and CDR2 is YSYEKL in the germline V gene. The CDR3 length is 15 residues. The CDR3 here is CASSGAGGGNQPQHF. As DNA, the CDR3 is TGCGCCAGCAGCGGCGCAGGGGGCGGCAATCAGCCCCAGCATTTT.

The genes are TRBV28 and TRBJ1-2, with D perhaps TRBD1 (5 bases). Trimming removed 8 bases from V and 4 bases from J, with 11 bases in between. This CDR3 region has 12 residues. Germline V lookup: CDR1 MDHEN, CDR2 SYDVKM. Here the CDR3 reads CASRGNSYGYTF. The CDR3, as DNA: TGTGCCAGCCGGGGCAACTCCTATGGCTACACCTTC.

Ten or more counts support this clone. The rearrangement joins TRBV7-3 to TRBJ2-2, with a weak D call TRBD1 (7 bases). The V and J ends lost 5 bases and 4 bases respectively, with 14 bases between them. This CDR3 spans 15 amino acids. Germline CDR1 SGHTA, CDR2 FQGTGA. The CDR3, as DNA: TGTGCCAGCAGCGCGGGACAGCCCAGCACCGGGGAGCTGTTTTTT. Encoded protein: CASSAGQPSTGELFF.

The DNA for the CDR3 is TGTGCCAGCAGCTTACGGGCGGAACCCGGACGGTACAATGAGCAGTTCTTC. Protein: CASSLRAEPGRYNEQFF. The V gene is TRBV7-8, the J gene TRBJ2-1, with no clear D. Trimming cost V 2 bases and J 4 bases, with 18 bases left between them. This CDR3 has 17 residues. Germline values: CDR1 SGHVS, CDR2 FQNEAQ.

This clone was recorded a few times. This rearrangement joins TRBV27 to TRBJ2-3, with 11 nucleotides matching TRBD2. V was clipped by 6 bases and J by 4 bases; unmatched bases: 12. Germline assignment: CDR1 MNHEY and CDR2 SMNVEV (reference sequence). CDR3 size: 17 residues. The CDR3 protein is CASSRGVLAGVSDTQYF. Written as DNA, the CDR3 is TGTGCCAGCAGCCGTGGTGTACTAGCGGGAGTATCAGATACGCAGTATTTT.

The V call is TRBV7-9, the J call TRBJ2-7; D may correspond to TRBD1 or TRBD2 (5 bases each). Germline V gene lookup returns CDR1 SEHNR and CDR2 FQNEAQ (reference sequence). This CDR3 region has 15 residues. Trimming cost V 4 bases and J 2 bases, with 15 bases left between them. The CDR3 reads CASSSTGTATYEQYF. CDR3 bases: TGTGCCAGCAGCTCAACCGGGACGGCAACCTACGAGCAGTACTTC. Drawing the rest from reference TRBV7-9 and TRBJ2-7, the complete variable domain is DTGVSQNPRHKITKRGQNVTFRCDPISEHNRLYWYRQTLGQGPEFLTYFQNEAQLEKSRLLSDRFSAERPKGSFSTLEIQRTEQGDSAMYLCASSSTGTATYEQYFGPGTRLTVT.

The chain is built from TRBV15 and TRBJ2-1, with 9 nucleotides matching TRBD2. Germline CDR1 is LNHNV and CDR2 is YYDKDF (reference sequence). There are 18 residues in the CDR3. Unmatched junction bases numbered 11, after V lost 1 base and J lost 4 bases. CDR3 residues: CATSRVGRGLAGYNEQFF. CDR3 coding DNA: TGTGCCACCAGCAGAGTAGGTCGTGGTCTAGCGGGATACAATGAGCAGTTCTTC.

There are a few counts of this clone. Here the CDR3 reads CASSPGTGASGELFF. The DNA of the CDR3 is TGTGCCAGCAGCCCCGGGACAGGTGCTAGTGGGGAGCTGTTTTTT. The chain is built from TRBV11-2 and TRBJ2-2; 8 nucleotides line up with TRBD1. V trimming: 5 bases; J trimming: 8 bases; junction bases outside the gene matches: 10. This CDR3 region has 15 residues. CDR1 SGHAT and CDR2 FQNNGV come from the germline V gene.

The chain uses TRBV5-5 and TRBJ2-3, with TRBD2 matching 9 bases. The trim removed 2 bases at V and 4 bases at J, leaving 5 bases unmatched. This CDR3 is 15 amino acids long. Germline CDR1 and CDR2: SGHKS and YYEKEE (reference sequence). Here the CDR3 DNA reads TGTGCCAGCAGCTTTAGTAGCGGGAGCCCAGATACGCAGTATTTT. This codes for CASSFSSGSPDTQYF.

This clone came up a few times. The chain joins TRBV18 to TRBJ2-5; 7 bases line up with TRBD1. Unmatched junction bases numbered 2, after V lost 6 bases and J lost 1 base. The CDR3 sequence is 13 residues long. CDR1 and CDR2 (germline): KGHSH, LQKENI. The CDR3 nucleotides are TGTGCCAGCTCGGGACAGAGCCAAGAGACCCAGTACTTC. This gives the protein CASSGQSQETQYF.

This clone was seen only a few times. This chain uses TRBV6-5 with TRBJ1-5; the match to TRBD1 covers 9 bases. Germline V gives CDR1 MNHEY, CDR2 SVGAGI. Germline trimming cut 8 bases from V and 6 bases from J; bases unmatched to any gene: 8. The CDR3 is 14 amino acids. The CDR3, as DNA: TGTGCCAGCGGTCGGACAGGGGTTGGTCAGCCCCAGCATTTT. It yields the protein CASGRTGVGQPQHF.

The chain links TRBV11-2 to TRBJ2-2, with 7 bases identical to TRBD2. The CDR3 runs to 17 residues. Unmatched junction bases numbered 16, after V lost 5 bases and J lost 7 bases. Germline CDR1 and CDR2: SGHAT and FQNNGV. In nucleotides, the CDR3 is TGTGCCAGCAGCCCGTCCCGGACTAGACTGAGGGTCGGGGAGCTGTTTTTT. Protein: CASSPSRTRLRVGELFF.

This clone has more than one count but fewer than ten. This chain links TRBV6-5 with TRBJ2-5; D not resolved. The V gene's germline CDR1 is MNHEY and CDR2 SVGAGI. V shed 4 bases and J shed 5 bases, with 5 bases lying between them. The CDR3 is made up of 11 amino acids. The CDR3 coding sequence is TGTGCCAGCAGTTCCCGTGAGACCCAGTACTTC. It specifies CASSSRETQYF.

The genes are TRBV28 and TRBJ2-3; D gene ambiguous. The CDR3 spans 14 residues. V was cut by 6 bases and J by 1 base, with 11 bases left in between. Germline CDR1 is MDHEN and CDR2 is SYDVKM. CDR3 residues: CASSRGAGTDTQYF. The DNA for the CDR3 is TGTGCCAGCAGCCGAGGTGCAGGCACAGATACGCAGTATTTT.